These 12 T cell receptor beta chains were sequenced from one sample in a study of T cell changes during pregnancy in multiple sclerosis. Libraries were prepared by immunoSEQ multiplex PCR; TCRdb keeps only in-frame clonotypes and omits some of them. The sample lists over 60,000 clones, 80% to 90% occurring once. Sequencing used peripheral blood, obtained in the first trimester of pregnancy. Receptor source: a female donor with multiple sclerosis, enrolled in a pregnancy study.

This clone was picked up one time. At one end, the junction sequence differs from germline, possibly due to a read error. The V gene is TRBV6-1, the J gene TRBJ1-2; no definite D call. The CDR3 runs to 13 residues. Germline CDR1 MNHNS, CDR2 SASEGT. Here the CDR3 DNA reads TGTGCCAGCAGTGAAGACCCTAGATCACATAGGAGCTTC. Its translation: CASSEDPRSHRSF.

The rearrangement uses TRBV29-1 and TRBJ1-3, with 8 positions matching TRBD1. The germline V gene encodes CDR1 SQVTM and CDR2 ANQGSEA. The CDR3 is 14 residues long. Trimming cost V 6 bases and J 7 bases; bases outside gene matches: 11. The CDR3 nucleotides read TGCAGCGTAACGCGGGCAGGGGGCATGAACACCATATATTTT. This codes for CSVTRAGGMNTIYF.

V and J are TRBV7-2 and TRBJ2-2, with TRBD2 as a possible D gene (6 bases). Trimming left V 6 bases short and J 5 bases short, with 13 bases between. CDR1 SGHTA and CDR2 FQGNSA come from the germline V gene. This CDR3 contains 14 residues. The CDR3 region is CASRPGLATGELFF. CDR3 DNA sequence: TGTGCCAGCAGGCCGGGACTTGCTACCGGGGAGCTGTTTTTT.

The chain joins TRBV7-9 to TRBJ2-2; 9 bases agree with TRBD1. Trimming removed 4 bases from V and 5 bases from J; junction bases left unmatched: 2. The CDR3 sequence is 14 residues long. Germline V gene sequence: CDR1 SEHNR, CDR2 FQNEAQ (reference sequence). The CDR3 loop is CASSYRGQTGELFF. The CDR3 nucleotides are TGTGCCAGCAGCTACAGGGGGCAGACCGGGGAGCTGTTTTTT.

The chain employs TRBV7-9 and TRBJ1-1; the D gene is possibly TRBD1 (6 bases). Germline CDR1 SEHNR, CDR2 FQNEAQ (reference sequence). This CDR3 contains 16 residues. Trimming stripped 5 bases from V and 3 bases from J, with 19 bases between. CDR3 sequence: CASSISGGAPDTEAFF. CDR3 sequence (DNA): TGTGCCAGCAGCATAAGTGGGGGGGCCCCGGACACTGAAGCTTTCTTT.

The rearrangement links TRBV9 to TRBJ2-5; 7 positions agree with TRBD1. Looked up from germline, CDR1 is SGDLS and CDR2 is YYNGEE. The CDR3 totals 14 residues. V was pared by 4 bases and J by 1 base, with 4 bases of the junction left unmatched. CDR3 amino acids: CASSPTGAQETQYF. CDR3 DNA sequence: TGTGCCAGCAGCCCTACAGGGGCCCAAGAGACCCAGTACTTC.

The rearrangement joins TRBV30 to TRBJ2-3; D gene ambiguous. Germline CDR1 GTSNPN, CDR2 SVGIG (reference sequence). The CDR3 has 13 residues. V lost 0 bases, J lost 2 bases, and 6 bases lay in between. CDR3 residues: CAWSVRFTDTQYF. The DNA of the CDR3 is TGTGCCTGGAGTGTACGGTTCACAGATACGCAGTATTTT. Combining the CDR3 with reference TRBV30 and TRBJ2-3 gives the whole variable domain SQTIHQWPATLVQPVGSPLSLECTVEGTSNPNLYWYRQAAGRGLQLLFYSVGIGQISSEVPQNLSASRPQDRQFILSSKKLLLSDSGFYLCAWSVRFTDTQYFGPGTRLTVL.

V is TRBV6-5 and J is TRBJ2-1; no clear D gene. Germline CDR1 is MNHEY and CDR2 is SVGAGI. V was shortened by 4 bases and J by 0 bases, with 7 bases between the two germline ends. The CDR3 runs to 14 residues. The CDR3 protein is CASSLALSYNEQFF. DNA of the CDR3: TGTGCCAGCAGTTTAGCCCTCTCCTACAATGAGCAGTTCTTC.

V and J are TRBV14 and TRBJ1-1; possible D gene TRBD1, 6 bases. The germline V gene encodes CDR1 SGHDN and CDR2 FVKESK. V lost 4 bases and J 0 bases, leaving 15 bases between the germline ends. This CDR3 is 16 amino acids long. CDR3 DNA sequence: TGTGCCAGCAGCCTCCACCGGACAGAAATGAACACTGAAGCTTTCTTT. Its translation: CASSLHRTEMNTEAFF.

V is TRBV7-2 and J is TRBJ2-2, with D possibly TRBD2 on 6 matching bases. V gave up 6 bases and J gave up 6 bases, with 14 bases separating them. CDR3 size: 14 residues. Germline values: CDR1 SGHTA, CDR2 FQGNSA. This CDR3 is CASSLWREAGELFF. The CDR3 DNA sequence: TGTGCCAGCAGTCTCTGGAGGGAGGCCGGGGAGCTGTTTTTT.

This chain joins TRBV7-2 and TRBJ1-6, with 8 bases lining up with TRBD1. This CDR3 has 14 amino acids. Germline trimming cut 3 bases from V and 14 bases from J; bases unmatched to any gene: 9. The germline gives CDR1 SGHTA, CDR2 FQGNSA. CDR3 sequence: CASSFWTGPRALHF. CDR3 DNA sequence: TGTGCCAGCAGCTTTTGGACAGGGCCTAGAGCCCTCCACTTT.

The chain recombines TRBV30 with TRBJ2-7; 7 positions agree with TRBD1. With 5 bases clipped from V and 3 bases from J, the junction kept 7 bases outside the gene matches. Germline assignment: CDR1 GTSNPN and CDR2 SVGIG (reference sequence). The CDR3 extends over 13 amino acids. This CDR3 is CAWVRDSHYEQYF. CDR3 in DNA: TGTGCCTGGGTTAGGGACAGCCACTACGAGCAGTACTTC.